A single sample is the source of the 18 T cell receptor beta chains below, sequenced in a study of T-cell memory formation after mild COVID-19. TCRdb re-derived calls from the 5' RACE reads in MiXCR, one entry per CDR3 protein. Of about 190,000 distinct CDR3 sequences in the sample, approximately 20% were seen once. Sequencing used PBMCs or a T cell subset sorted from them (not recorded which). These TCRs come from an adult woman who had mild COVID-19 (a few samples of this study predate the infection). Cell type and time point are not known.

This clonotype was observed at least ten times. The V and J genes are TRBV27 and TRBJ1-5, with 9 nucleotides matching TRBD1. The CDR3 sequence is 15 residues long. CDR1 and CDR2 (germline): MNHEY, SMNVEV (reference sequence). The V and J ends lost 6 bases and 1 base, in that order; junction bases with no gene match: 4. CDR3: CASRRQGGSNQPQHF. The CDR3 region has the DNA TGTGCCAGCAGGAGACAGGGGGGGAGCAATCAGCCCCAGCATTTT.

This clonotype has only a few counts. J is TRBJ2-3 and V is TRBV5-1; TRBD1 matches 8 bases. This CDR3 is 13 amino acids long. Losses at the gene ends were 5 bases for V and 5 bases for J; bases not matched to a gene: 4. Germline V lookup: CDR1 SGHRS, CDR2 YFSETQ. The CDR3 DNA is TGCGCCAGCAGTACAGGGGGAGGAGATACGCAGTATTTT. Translation gives CASSTGGGDTQYF.

The table lists this clonotype with a few counts. The V gene is TRBV12-3 or TRBV12-4, the J gene TRBJ2-3; 11 nucleotides line up with TRBD2. The CDR3 spans 15 residues. The V segment lost 1 base and the J segment 4 bases; nucleotides outside the gene matches: 1. This CDR3 reads CASSLVAGGADTQYF. CDR3 nucleotide sequence: TGTGCCAGCAGTTTAGTAGCGGGAGGGGCAGATACGCAGTATTTT.

The chain combines TRBV6-5 with TRBJ2-5; D remains ambiguous. Deletions cut 5 bases from V and 3 bases from J, with 19 bases between. The CDR3 consists of 16 residues. Germline CDR1 is MNHEY and CDR2 is SVGAGI. The CDR3: CASSQHPGRPEETQYF. In nucleotides, the CDR3 is TGTGCCAGCAGTCAACACCCCGGACGGCCCGAAGAGACCCAGTACTTC.

Details on this clonotype: A junction boundary mismatches the germline segment, possibly from a read error. This chain connects TRBV5-1 to TRBJ1-1; D is unclear. The CDR3 contains 12 residues. CDR1 is SGHRS, CDR2 YFSETQ, per germline. The CDR3 spells CASSGGNAEAFF. CDR3 sequence (DNA): TGCGCCAGCAGCGGCGGGAACGCTGAAGCTTTCTTT.

The V and J genes are TRBV4-3 and TRBJ2-6; weak D call: TRBD2 (5 bases). CDR3 length: 16 amino acids. Trimming removed 0 bases from V and 0 bases from J, with 6 bases in between. Germline V gives CDR1 LGHNA, CDR2 YSLEER. Here the CDR3 reads CASSQEAGSGANVLTF. The CDR3 DNA reads TGCGCCAGCAGCCAAGAGGCGGGCTCTGGGGCCAACGTCCTGACTTTC.

The rearrangement joins TRBV5-1 to TRBJ2-7, with D maybe TRBD1 (5 bases). Trimming took off 2 bases at V and 5 bases at J, with 20 bases between the two ends. Germline-derived CDR1 and CDR2 are SGHRS and YFSETQ. CDR3 length: 16 residues. CDR3 DNA sequence: TGCGCCAGCAGCTTTAGGCCAGAAAAGGGGTTACACGAGCAGTACTTC. Protein product: CASSFRPEKGLHEQYF.

The chain recombines TRBV7-9 with TRBJ2-3, with D tentatively TRBD2 (5 bases). This CDR3 has 15 amino acids. The V gene's germline CDR1 is SEHNR and CDR2 FQNEAQ (reference sequence). Trimming pared 2 bases from V and 7 bases from J, leaving 16 bases between. The CDR3 DNA reads TGTGCCAGCAGCTTATACATGGGGAGCTGGAATACGCAGTATTTT. Its protein is CASSLYMGSWNTQYF.

This clonotype was detected many times. The chain has TRBV6-2 or TRBV6-3 and TRBJ1-1, with D perhaps TRBD1 (5 bases). V lost 8 bases, J lost 9 bases, and 19 bases lay in between. This CDR3 spans 13 amino acids. The germline gives CDR1 MNHEY, CDR2 SVGEGT. As DNA, the CDR3 is TGTGCCAGCCGTCGCGGGGCACAGCCGCAAGCTTTCTTT. Translating it yields CASRRGAQPQAFF.

This clonotype came up a few times. The chain joins TRBV5-1 to TRBJ2-1, with D unresolved. The germline V gene has CDR1 SGHRS and CDR2 YFSETQ. The CDR3 length is 11 residues. The ends were cut back, 3 bases at V and 7 bases at J, with 5 bases in the middle. Written as DNA, the CDR3 is TGCGCCAGCAGCTGGAATAATGAGCAGTTCTTC. Amino acid sequence: CASSWNNEQFF. The full variable domain, its missing parts supplied by reference TRBV5-1 and TRBJ2-1, is KAGVTQTPRYLIKTRGQQVTLSCSPISGHRSVSWYQQTPGQGLQFLFEYFSETQRNKGNFPGRFSGRQFSNSRSEMNVSTLELGDSALYLCASSWNNEQFFGPGTRLTVL.

This clonotype occurred a few times. The V gene is TRBV29-1, the J gene TRBJ2-1; 7 nucleotides match TRBD1. The germline CDR1 and CDR2 sequences are SQVTM and ANQGSEA. The CDR3 contains 12 residues. The trim removed 7 bases at V and 7 bases at J, leaving 7 bases unmatched. The CDR3 region has the DNA TGCAGCGGAGGGGACAGCTGGAATGAGCAGTTCTTC. It yields the protein CSGGDSWNEQFF.

This clonotype was seen repeatedly, ten times or more. V gene TRBV7-2 combines with J gene TRBJ2-2; 11 bases are a match to TRBD2. The CDR3 has 17 amino acids. In germline, CDR1 is SGHTA, CDR2 FQGNSA. The J segment lost 2 bases and the V segment lost 1 base, leaving 3 bases of the junction unmatched. CDR3: CASSLGLAGGNTGELFF. CDR3 coding DNA: TGTGCCAGCAGCTTAGGGCTAGCGGGAGGTAACACCGGGGAGCTGTTTTTT.

The gene calls are TRBV19 and TRBJ1-1; TRBD1 agrees at 8 bases. Germline V gene lookup returns CDR1 LNHDA and CDR2 SQIVND (reference sequence). The ends lost 4 bases at V and 4 bases at J; junction bases unmatched: 5. The CDR3 sequence is 14 residues long. This chain's CDR3 is CASSNDRGSTEAFF. The CDR3 DNA reads as TGTGCCAGTAGTAACGACAGGGGAAGCACTGAAGCTTTCTTT.

This sequence joins TRBV4-2 and TRBJ2-5; the D gene is possibly TRBD2 (6 bases). Germline loops: CDR1 LGHNA, CDR2 YNFKEQ. Trimming took off 0 bases at V and 4 bases at J, with 12 bases between the two ends. The CDR3 extends over 15 amino acids. As DNA, the CDR3 is TGTGCCAGCAGCCAAGATCTGAGCGGGCCAGAGACCCAGTACTTC. This gives the protein CASSQDLSGPETQYF.

The chain uses TRBV9 and TRBJ1-2; 9 bases are a match to TRBD1. J was trimmed by 2 bases and V by 2 bases; bases with no gene match: 7. The CDR3 has 16 amino acids. CDR1 is SGDLS and CDR2 is YYNGEE in the germline V gene. This CDR3 is CASSVGGTGSNYGYTF. The CDR3 nucleotides read TGTGCCAGCAGCGTCGGGGGGACAGGGTCGAACTATGGCTACACCTTC. The full variable domain, completed using reference TRBV9 and TRBJ1-2, is DSGVTQTPKHLITATGQRVTLRCSPRSGDLSVYWYQQSLDQGLQFLIQYYNGEERAKGNILERFSAQQFPDLHSELNLSSLELGDSALYFCASSVGGTGSNYGYTFGSGTRLTVV.

This clonotype occurred a few times. CDR3 in DNA: TGCGCCAGCAGCTTCCAGGGGCCAGGCTACGAGCAGTACTTC. Its translation: CASSFQGPGYEQYF. The chain joins TRBV5-1 to TRBJ2-7, with D tentatively TRBD1 (6 bases). The germline gives CDR1 SGHRS, CDR2 YFSETQ. This CDR3 has 14 residues. V dropped 2 bases and J dropped 3 bases, with 12 bases sitting between them.

CDR3: CSELAGGMDEQFF. The CDR3 region has the DNA TGCAGTGAACTAGCGGGGGGTATGGATGAGCAGTTCTTC. The rearrangement joins TRBV20-1 to TRBJ2-1, with 12 bases matching TRBD2. Germline V lookup: CDR1 DFQATT, CDR2 SNEGSKA (reference sequence). V lost 7 bases, J lost 8 bases, and 6 bases stayed unmatched. The length of the CDR3 is 13 residues.

The rearrangement joins TRBV7-2 to TRBJ2-7; TRBD1 aligns across 7 bases. The ends lost 5 bases at V and 4 bases at J; junction bases unmatched: 11. There are 15 residues in the CDR3. Germline CDR1 SGHTA, CDR2 FQGNSA. CDR3 DNA: TGTGCCAGCAGCACAGCAGTGGGACAGATTTACGAGCAGTACTTC. Its translation: CASSTAVGQIYEQYF.